The 27 T cell receptor beta chains below were found in one sample sequenced in a study of OX40 agonist ivuxolimab in advanced cancers. Data came from immunoSEQ multiplex PCR; TCRdb stores just in-frame clones and leaves some out. The table lists 98,000 or so clones, 80% to 90% of them singletons, with 0.33% in the top ten. This sample comprised CD4+ or CD8+ T cells sorted from blood, obtained in a trial of the OX40 agonist ivuxolimab. These receptor sequences come from an adult with an advanced solid tumor such as melanoma, head and neck, liver or kidney cancer.

The gene calls are TRBV27 and TRBJ1-1, with D perhaps TRBD1 (5 bases). The length of the CDR3 is 15 residues. The germline V gene encodes CDR1 MNHEY and CDR2 SMNVEV (reference sequence). Trimming cost V 4 bases and J 11 bases, with 23 bases left between them. CDR3 nucleotide sequence: TGTGCCAGCAGTTCTTACCGGGACGCCACTCCCGGGGCTTTCTTT. It translates to CASSSYRDATPGAFF.

This chain uses TRBV7-2 with TRBJ2-3, with TRBD2 identical over 8 bases. J lost 0 bases, V lost 4 bases, and 9 bases had no gene match. The CDR3 contains 17 residues. The germline gives CDR1 SGHTA, CDR2 FQGNSA. CDR3 sequence: CASSSRGAPRSTDTQYF. The CDR3 DNA reads as TGTGCCAGCAGCTCGCGGGGGGCGCCTCGGAGCACAGATACGCAGTATTTT.

The chain carries TRBV28 and TRBJ2-1; 10 bases are a match to TRBD2. CDR3 size: 17 residues. Germline CDR1 reads MDHEN; CDR2 reads SYDVKM. V gave up 3 bases and J gave up 0 bases; unmatched junction bases: 5. The DNA of the CDR3 is TGTGCCAGCAGTTTGGCTAGCGGGAGTTACTCCTACAATGAGCAGTTCTTC. It encodes CASSLASGSYSYNEQFF.

To note about this clone: The junction departs from the called germline gene at one end, perhaps through a read error. This chain connects TRBV11-1 to TRBJ2-6, with 11 bases matching TRBD1. Germline V lookup: CDR1 SGHAT, CDR2 FQDESV (reference sequence). The CDR3 is 17 amino acids. CDR3 protein: CASGLGTGGSGANVLTF. The DNA for the CDR3 is TGTGCCAGCGGCTTGGGGACAGGGGGCTCTGGGGCCAACGTCCTGACTTTC.

The chain is built from TRBV7-9 and TRBJ1-3; D is perhaps TRBD1 (5 bases). This CDR3 region has 14 residues. Germline V lookup: CDR1 SEHNR, CDR2 FQNEAQ (reference sequence). Trimming shortened V by 3 bases and J by 7 bases, and 13 bases separated the two germline ends. The CDR3 here is CASSLGPSWNTIYF. The DNA for the CDR3 is TGTGCCAGCAGCTTGGGACCTTCGTGGAACACCATATATTTT.

The rearrangement links TRBV18 to TRBJ1-1, with TRBD1 matching 8 bases. The CDR3 loop spans 16 amino acids. Trimming at V came to 3 bases and at J to 4 bases, leaving 10 bases not matched to a gene. CDR1 is KGHSH and CDR2 is LQKENI in the germline V gene. The CDR3, as DNA: TGTGCCAGCTCACCGCAGACAGGGGAGGTGAGCACTGAAGCTTTCTTT. Translated: CASSPQTGEVSTEAFF.

CDR3 nucleotide sequence: TGTGCCAGCAGTGAAACCTACAATGAGCAGTTCTTC. It is translated as CASSETYNEQFF. This chain connects TRBV6-1 to TRBJ2-1, with unresolved D. The CDR3 extends over 12 amino acids. Trimming stripped 2 bases from V and 2 bases from J, with 1 base between. CDR1 MNHNS and CDR2 SASEGT come from the germline V gene.

This clone appeared a single time. V gene TRBV19 combines with J gene TRBJ2-2, with 9 bases that match TRBD1. The CDR3 sequence is 17 residues long. Germline V gene lookup returns CDR1 LNHDA and CDR2 SQIVND (reference sequence). After removal of 10 bases from V and 4 bases from J, the junction contained 16 bases not matched to a gene. The CDR3 reads CATNRGLTLPSTGELFF. In nucleotides, the CDR3 is TGTGCCACTAACAGGGGGCTCACTCTCCCCTCCACCGGGGAGCTGTTTTTT.

The rearrangement joins TRBV7-2 to TRBJ2-7; 10 nucleotides match TRBD2. The CDR3 length is 15 residues. CDR1 is SGHTA, CDR2 FQGNSA, per germline. V was pared by 5 bases and J by 2 bases, with 6 bases of the junction left unmatched. CDR3 nucleotides: TGTGCCAGCAGCACAACTAGCGGGACCACCTACGAGCAGTACTTC. This codes for CASSTTSGTTYEQYF.

This chain connects TRBV5-1 to TRBJ1-1; D gene unclear. In germline, CDR1 is SGHRS, CDR2 YFSETQ. The CDR3 is made up of 13 amino acids. The V and J ends lost 0 bases and 3 bases respectively, with 6 bases between them. In DNA form, the CDR3 reads TGCGCCAGCAGCTTGGCCCAGGACACTGAAGCTTTCTTT. It yields the protein CASSLAQDTEAFF.

This clone was counted only a few times. The chain joins TRBV5-6 to TRBJ1-5; D uncertain. The CDR3 has 13 amino acids. CDR1 is SGHDT, CDR2 YYEEEE, per germline. V was shortened by 2 bases and J by 4 bases, with 7 bases between the two germline ends. CDR3: CASSFGGNQPQHF. The DNA for the CDR3 is TGTGCCAGCAGCTTCGGAGGGAATCAGCCCCAGCATTTT.

The rearrangement uses TRBV19 and TRBJ2-7; tentative D call: TRBD1 (6 bases). V lost 5 bases, J lost 0 bases, and 14 bases lay in between. This CDR3 comprises 15 residues. Germline V gene sequence: CDR1 LNHDA, CDR2 SQIVND (reference sequence). As DNA, the CDR3 is TGTGCCAGTAGTGATTCCCGGGACACCTCCTACGAGCAGTACTTC. Translation gives CASSDSRDTSYEQYF.

The chain carries TRBV4-2 and TRBJ2-3; D is ambiguous. The germline V gene encodes CDR1 LGHNA and CDR2 YNFKEQ. Trimming removed 0 bases at V and 1 base at J, with 5 bases between. CDR3 size: 14 residues. The CDR3: CASSQDRGTDTQYF. CDR3 coding DNA: TGTGCCAGCAGCCAAGATAGGGGCACAGATACGCAGTATTTT.

This rearrangement joins TRBV27 to TRBJ2-7; weak D call: TRBD1 (5 bases). In germline, CDR1 is MNHEY, CDR2 SMNVEV (reference sequence). V was trimmed by 5 bases and J by 0 bases, leaving 11 bases between them. The CDR3 runs to 14 residues. The CDR3 sequence is CASSVQAHSYEQYF. CDR3 sequence (DNA): TGTGCCAGCAGTGTACAGGCCCACTCCTACGAGCAGTACTTC.

This chain uses TRBV4-3 with TRBJ1-2; weak D call: TRBD1 (6 bases). CDR1 and CDR2 from the germline V gene are LGHNA and YSLEER. Between the trimmed V and J ends, which lost 1 base and 4 bases, there was a span of 19 bases. The CDR3 has 17 residues. CDR3 DNA: TGCGCCAGCAGCCAAGGGATACAGGGCCGGGACCCCTATGGCTACACCTTC. It specifies CASSQGIQGRDPYGYTF.

The J gene is TRBJ2-7, the V gene TRBV7-9; TRBD2 might be the D (6 bases). This CDR3 contains 15 residues. Germline-derived CDR1 and CDR2 are SEHNR and FQNEAQ (reference sequence). V was shortened by 6 bases and J by 0 bases, with 15 bases between the two germline ends. CDR3 in DNA: TGTGCCAGCAGTCATTGGGACGGGAGCTCCTACGAGCAGTACTTC. Protein: CASSHWDGSSYEQYF.

V is TRBV25-1 and J is TRBJ1-2; tentatively, D is TRBD1 (5 bases). The V gene lost 4 bases and the J gene lost 2 bases, with 14 bases spanning the gap. The CDR3 has 15 residues. Germline V gene data show CDR1 as MGHDK and CDR2 as SYGVNS. DNA for the CDR3: TGTGCCAGCAGTGCGGCCAATCAGGGAAACTATGGCTACACCTTC. It yields the protein CASSAANQGNYGYTF.

This clone has more than one count but fewer than ten. This chain links TRBV5-1 with TRBJ2-7, with 8 bases identical to TRBD1. With 3 bases clipped from V and 0 bases from J, the junction kept 8 bases outside the gene matches. Germline V gene lookup returns CDR1 SGHRS and CDR2 YFSETQ. The CDR3 loop spans 16 amino acids. Here the CDR3 reads CASSWGDRSSSYEQYF. The DNA for the CDR3 is TGCGCCAGCAGCTGGGGGGACAGGTCGAGCTCCTACGAGCAGTACTTC.

This clone was seen only once. The J gene is TRBJ2-7, the V gene TRBV4-2; D is ambiguous. V lost 4 bases, J lost 0 bases, and 13 bases lay in between. Germline V CDR1 and CDR2: LGHNA, YNFKEQ. The CDR3 runs 15 residues. The CDR3 bases are TGTGCCAGCAGCCCTCGCCCGAAACTCTCCTACGAGCAGTACTTC. The encoded protein is CASSPRPKLSYEQYF.

V usage is TRBV2 and J usage is TRBJ1-1; D call uncertain. In germline, CDR1 is SNHLY, CDR2 FYNNEI. V dropped 5 bases and J dropped 0 bases, with 10 bases sitting between them. The CDR3 runs to 14 residues. Here the CDR3 reads CASSQVAVNTEAFF. The CDR3 DNA reads TGTGCCAGCAGTCAAGTAGCGGTGAACACTGAAGCTTTCTTT.

V usage is TRBV6-6 and J usage is TRBJ2-5; D unclear. The CDR3 runs to 11 residues. Germline CDR1 MNHNY, CDR2 SVGAGI (reference sequence). V lost 2 bases to trimming and J lost 4 bases, with 2 bases between them. The CDR3 DNA sequence: TGTGCCAGCAGTTACCGAGAGACCCAGTACTTC. It is translated as CASSYRETQYF.

The chain recombines TRBV5-6 with TRBJ1-4; 10 bases map to TRBD1. This CDR3 contains 14 residues. Per the germline V gene, CDR1 is SGHDT and CDR2 is YYEEEE. V lost 4 bases and J lost 7; bases outside the gene matches: 4. CDR3 coding DNA: TGTGCCAGCAGCCGACAGGGGGCGGGTGAAAAACTGTTTTTT. Translating gives CASSRQGAGEKLFF.

Here the CDR3 DNA reads TGTGCCAGCAGCGTGAACTTCGGGACTCCGGTTGGGGAGACCCAGTACTTC. Translating gives CASSVNFGTPVGETQYF. The V gene is TRBV11-2, the J gene TRBJ2-5; weak D call: TRBD2 (6 bases). This CDR3 has 17 amino acids. Germline loops: CDR1 SGHAT, CDR2 FQNNGV. Deletions cut 5 bases from V and 5 bases from J, with 24 bases between.

The genes are TRBV7-8 and TRBJ2-7; TRBD1 matches at 7 bases. Germline V gene sequence: CDR1 SGHVS, CDR2 FQNEAQ. This CDR3 has 13 amino acids. V lost 1 base and J lost 6; bases outside the gene matches: 3. The CDR3 DNA is TGTGCCAGCAGCTTAGACCCAGGGGGCGAGCAGTACTTC. Amino acids: CASSLDPGGEQYF. Complete variable domain (other parts from reference TRBV7-8 and TRBJ2-7): GAGVSQSPRYKVAKRGQDVALRCDPISGHVSLFWYQQALGQGPEFLTYFQNEAQLDKSGLPSDRFFAERPEGSVSTLKIQRTQQEDSAVYLCASSLDPGGEQYFGPGTRLTVT.

This clone was detected once. The rearrangement links TRBV19 to TRBJ2-2, with TRBD2 matching over 8 bases. The CDR3 loop spans 14 amino acids. The germline V gene encodes CDR1 LNHDA and CDR2 SQIVND (reference sequence). The trim removed 6 bases at V and 5 bases at J, leaving 5 bases unmatched. Here the CDR3 DNA reads TGTGCCAGTAGGGATAGCGGGATTACCGGGGAGCTGTTTTTT. This codes for CASRDSGITGELFF. The entire variable domain, with the rest obtained from reference TRBV19 and TRBJ2-2, is as follows: DGGITQSPKYLFRKEGQNVTLSCEQNLNHDAMYWYRQDPGQGLRLIYYSQIVNDFQKGDIAEGYSVSREKKESFPLTVTSAQKNPTAFYLCASRDSGITGELFFGEGSRLTVL.

The gene calls are TRBV7-9 and TRBJ2-1; D not resolved. Deletions cut 7 bases from V and 5 bases from J, with 15 bases between. This CDR3 region has 14 residues. Looked up from germline, CDR1 is SEHNR and CDR2 is FQNEAQ (reference sequence). CDR3 loop: CASTPQTRDNEQFF. CDR3 in DNA: TGTGCCAGCACACCACAAACAAGGGACAATGAGCAGTTCTTC.

Notes on this clone: This specimen includes other DNA sequences encoding the same CDR3. This chain connects TRBV11-2 to TRBJ1-1, with D uncertain. With 1 base removed from V and 7 bases from J, the gap between germline ends came to 10 bases. The CDR3 loop spans 13 amino acids. Per germline, CDR1 SGHAT and CDR2 FQNNGV. The CDR3 here is CASSLGARGEAFF. For the CDR3, the DNA is TGTGCCAGCAGCTTAGGTGCGAGAGGTGAAGCTTTCTTT.